The TCR beta chain described here comes from a study of cytomegalovirus exposure and HLA in healthy donors. Study-level findings and limits: In an earlier analysis, about 87% or about 30%: the productive usage of most TCR beta V segments. More clonal expansion characterized HLA-associated TCR beta chains than equally common others in a later analysis. Listed as cytomegalovirus-associated were 170 or so TCR beta chains.

Use of 60 Vbeta and 13 Jbeta primers characterized the PCR. Libraries were prepared by immunoSEQ multiplex PCR; TCRdb keeps only in-frame clonotypes and omits some of them. The profile covers approximately 290,000 clones, with about four fifths appearing a single time and around 0.33% taken by the ten largest. The CDR3 sequence is 14 residues long. Germline CDR1 SQVTM, CDR2 ANQGSEA. V was pared by 4 bases and J by 5 bases, with 10 bases of the junction left unmatched. Healthy donors of bone marrow made up the group. Remarks on this clone: Its specificity is unknown.

The source material was PBMCs. The rearrangement uses TRBV29-1 and TRBJ2-5, with 7 nucleotides matching TRBD2. This sequence originates from a girl aged 2 to 9 in good health and CMV-seronegative. The CDR3 loop is CSVGSSGRRETQYF. The CDR3 bases are TGCAGCGTTGGGTCTAGCGGTCGAAGGGAGACCCAGTACTTC.